This T cell receptor beta chain is from a study of Graves' ophthalmopathy and Graves' hyperthyroidism. The V and J ends lost 1 base and 4 bases respectively, with 5 bases between them. Per germline, CDR1 MNHNS and CDR2 SASEGT. The CDR3 is 13 amino acids. This clonotype showed up many times. Investigators amplified TCR beta CDR3 regions from RNA transcripts. Scientists carried out first-round RT-PCR using HTBI primers and then a second-round multiplex PCR. Each CDR3 protein is one row after TCRdb ran MiXCR on the multiplex PCR reads. The sample records about 400,000 distinct CDR3 sequences, 18% being singletons.

Material: peripheral blood. The chain couples TRBV6-1 to TRBJ1-5, with D unclear. This clonotype was sampled from a woman in her late teens or twenties with Graves' ophthalmopathy. CDR3 sequence (DNA): TGTGCCAGCAGTGAAGGTGTGAATCAGCCCCAGCATTTT. Protein sequence: CASSEGVNQPQHF.